These 5 T cell receptor beta chains were sequenced from one sample in a study of T cell responses to AZD1222 COVID-19 vaccine. TCRdb keeps only in-frame clones here, not all; method: immunoSEQ multiplex PCR. The sample records about 110,000 clones, about 94% being singletons. The source was peripheral blood, collected 28 days after the second AZD1222 dose. Source of these receptors: an adult who received the AZD1222 COVID-19 vaccine.

J is TRBJ1-5 and V is TRBV6-4; D is perhaps TRBD1 (5 bases). The CDR3 consists of 14 residues. Trimming took off 5 bases at V and 4 bases at J, with 12 bases between the two ends. Germline loops: CDR1 MRHNA, CDR2 SNTAGT. The DNA for the CDR3 is TGTGCCAGCAGTCCTACAGGATTTAATCAGCCCCAGCATTTT. Its translation is CASSPTGFNQPQHF.

This chain connects TRBV5-1 to TRBJ1-1, with TRBD1 as a possible D gene (6 bases). Looked up from germline, CDR1 is SGHRS and CDR2 is YFSETQ. The CDR3 is 14 amino acids. Trimming pared 5 bases from V and 1 base from J, leaving 12 bases between. The CDR3 reads CASRAGTKNTEAFF. CDR3 DNA sequence: TGCGCCAGCAGGGCCGGGACAAAGAACACTGAAGCTTTCTTT. Full variable domain (remainder filled in from reference TRBV5-1 and TRBJ1-1): KAGVTQTPRYLIKTRGQQVTLSCSPISGHRSVSWYQQTPGQGLQFLFEYFSETQRNKGNFPGRFSGRQFSNSRSEMNVSTLELGDSALYLCASRAGTKNTEAFFGQGTRLTVV.

The chain is built from TRBV14 and TRBJ1-1; perhaps TRBD1 as D (5 bases). The CDR3 contains 12 residues. CDR1 and CDR2 from the germline V gene are SGHDN and FVKESK. The V end was cut by 0 bases, the J end by 10 bases, with 9 bases between. CDR3 in amino acids: CASSQESGRAFF. The CDR3 nucleotides are TGTGCCAGCAGCCAAGAGTCAGGGAGAGCTTTCTTT.

The chain uses TRBV19 and TRBJ1-4, with D hard to call. CDR1 and CDR2 (germline): LNHDA, SQIVND (reference sequence). Trimming took 4 bases from V and 6 from J, leaving 18 bases between them. This CDR3 contains 16 residues. The CDR3, as DNA: TGTGCCAGTAGTACATGGTCCGCAGACGGAGATGAAAAACTGTTTTTT. It is translated as CASSTWSADGDEKLFF. Based on the CDR3 plus reference TRBV19 and TRBJ1-4, the full variable domain is DGGITQSPKYLFRKEGQNVTLSCEQNLNHDAMYWYRQDPGQGLRLIYYSQIVNDFQKGDIAEGYSVSREKKESFPLTVTSAQKNPTAFYLCASSTWSADGDEKLFFGSGTQLSVL.

The chain carries TRBV5-1 and TRBJ1-6; possibly TRBD1 for D (6 bases). The CDR3 runs to 15 residues. Trimming removed 0 bases at V and 9 bases at J, with 13 bases between. Germline loops: CDR1 SGHRS, CDR2 YFSETQ. The CDR3 DNA sequence: TGCGCCAGCAGCTTGGATACAGGGAACCTTTCACCCCTCCACTTT. Amino acids: CASSLDTGNLSPLHF.